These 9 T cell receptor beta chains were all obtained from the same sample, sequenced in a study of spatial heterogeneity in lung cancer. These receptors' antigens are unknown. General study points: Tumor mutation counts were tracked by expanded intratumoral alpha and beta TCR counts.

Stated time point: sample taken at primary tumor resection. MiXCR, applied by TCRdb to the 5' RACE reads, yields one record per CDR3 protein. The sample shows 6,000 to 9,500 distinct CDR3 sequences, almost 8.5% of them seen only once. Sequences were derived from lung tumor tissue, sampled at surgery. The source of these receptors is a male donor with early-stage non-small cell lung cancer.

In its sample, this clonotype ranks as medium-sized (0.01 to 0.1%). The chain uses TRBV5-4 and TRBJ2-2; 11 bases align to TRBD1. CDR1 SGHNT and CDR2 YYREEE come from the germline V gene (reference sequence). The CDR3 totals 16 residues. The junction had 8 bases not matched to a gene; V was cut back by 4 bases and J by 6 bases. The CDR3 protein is CASSPGQGAFSGELFF. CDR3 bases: TGTGCCAGCAGCCCCGGACAGGGGGCCTTTTCCGGGGAGCTGTTTTTT.

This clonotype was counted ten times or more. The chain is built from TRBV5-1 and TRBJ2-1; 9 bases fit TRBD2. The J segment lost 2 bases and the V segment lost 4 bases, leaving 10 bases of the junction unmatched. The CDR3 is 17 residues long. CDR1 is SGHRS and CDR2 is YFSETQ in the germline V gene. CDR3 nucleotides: TGCGCCAGCAGCACTCCGACTAGCGGAAGAACCTACAATGAGCAGTTCTTC. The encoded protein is CASSTPTSGRTYNEQFF.

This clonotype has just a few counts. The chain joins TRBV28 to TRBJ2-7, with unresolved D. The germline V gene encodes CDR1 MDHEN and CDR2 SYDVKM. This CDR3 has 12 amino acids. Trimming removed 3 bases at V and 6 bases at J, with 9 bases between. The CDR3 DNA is TGTGCCAGCAGTTTGGGGATGCGCGAGCAGTACTTC. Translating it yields CASSLGMREQYF.

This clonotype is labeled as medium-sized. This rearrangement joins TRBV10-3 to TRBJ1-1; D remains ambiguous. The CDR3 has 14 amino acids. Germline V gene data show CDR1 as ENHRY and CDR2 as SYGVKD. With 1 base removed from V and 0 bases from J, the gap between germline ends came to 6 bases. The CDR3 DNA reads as TGTGCCATCAGTGAGTGGTCGATGAACACTGAAGCTTTCTTT. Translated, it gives CAISEWSMNTEAFF.

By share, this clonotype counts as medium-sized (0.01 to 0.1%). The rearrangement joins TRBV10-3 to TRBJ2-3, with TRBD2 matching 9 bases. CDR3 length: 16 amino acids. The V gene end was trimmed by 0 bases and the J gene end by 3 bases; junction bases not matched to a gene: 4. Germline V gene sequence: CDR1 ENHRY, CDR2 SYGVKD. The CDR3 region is CAISESLAGRTDTQYF. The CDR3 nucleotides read TGTGCCATCAGTGAGTCGCTAGCGGGGAGGACAGATACGCAGTATTTT.

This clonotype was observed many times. Written as DNA, the CDR3 is TGTGCCAGCAGCTTAGATCCCAGGCTAGCGGGATGGACCGGGGAGCTGTTTTTT. This sequence encodes CASSLDPRLAGWTGELFF. The chain has TRBV11-2 and TRBJ2-2; 9 positions agree with TRBD2. Germline CDR1 SGHAT, CDR2 FQNNGV. CDR3 length: 18 residues. V lost 0 bases, J lost 5 bases, and 10 bases stayed unmatched.

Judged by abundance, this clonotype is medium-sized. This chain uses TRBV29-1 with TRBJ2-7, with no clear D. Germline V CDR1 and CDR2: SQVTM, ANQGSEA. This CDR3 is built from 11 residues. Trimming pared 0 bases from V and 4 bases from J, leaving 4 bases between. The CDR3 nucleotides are TGCAGCGTTGAAGATCGGTACGAGCAGTACTTC. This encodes CSVEDRYEQYF.

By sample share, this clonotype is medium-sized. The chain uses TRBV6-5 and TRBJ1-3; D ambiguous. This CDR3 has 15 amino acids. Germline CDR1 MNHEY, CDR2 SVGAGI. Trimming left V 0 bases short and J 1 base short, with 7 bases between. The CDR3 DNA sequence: TGTGCCAGCAGTTACTCGAGAGCTTCTGGAAACACCATATATTTT. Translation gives CASSYSRASGNTIYF.

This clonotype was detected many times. This chain's CDR3 is CASSQVATPSYEQYF. The CDR3 DNA reads as TGTGCCAGCAGCCAAGTCGCGACTCCCTCCTACGAGCAGTACTTC. V usage is TRBV3-1 and J usage is TRBJ2-7; D uncertain. V lost 1 base, J lost 0 bases, and 10 bases lay in between. Germline CDR1 reads LGHDT; CDR2 reads YNNKEL (reference sequence). This CDR3 is built from 15 residues.